This is a list of T cell receptor beta chains from one sample in a study of T cell responses to AZD1222 COVID-19 vaccine. The method was immunoSEQ multiplex PCR; TCRdb's version includes in-frame clones alone and lacks a portion of them. The sample has 110,000 to 150,000 clones; 88% are singletons. The source was peripheral blood, collected on day 0 of AZD1222 vaccination. All receptors derive from an adult in good health. Each CDR3 is given with its conserved first and last residue. The D gene is left open where the match is weak. A clone size is listed for some rows: how often the clone was seen (once, few, many), or a class if it is expanded.

CDR3 length	V gene	clone size	D gene	J gene	CDR3 DNA	CDR3 protein
12	TRBV7-9	.	.	TRBJ2-1	TGTGCCAGCAGGGGCAGGTACAATGAGCAGTTCTTC	CASRGRYNEQFF
13	TRBV5-6	.	.	TRBJ1-2	TGTGCCAGCAGCCCCGAAGGGTATTCTGGCTACACCTTC	CASSPEGYSGYTF
13	TRBV29-1	.	.	TRBJ1-5	TGCAGCGTTTACGCAGGACTCGATCAGCCCCAGCATTTT	CSVYAGLDQPQHF
14	TRBV28	.	TRBD1	TRBJ1-5	TGTGCCAGCAGACCGAGGGGGCGCGGTCAGCCCCAGCATTTT	CASRPRGRGQPQHF
12	TRBV19	.	TRBD2	TRBJ2-1	TGTGCCAGTACCTCGGGAGGGAATGAGCAGTTCTTC	CASTSGGNEQFF
14	TRBV5-1	.	.	TRBJ1-1	TGCGCCAGCAGCTTGGGACAGCGGCACACTGAAGCTTTCTTT	CASSLGQRHTEAFF
11	TRBV12-3/TRBV12-4	once	.	TRBJ2-5	TGTGCCAGCAGTTACGGGGAGACCCAGTACTTC	CASSYGETQYF
15	TRBV5-6	.	.	TRBJ1-3	TGTGCCAGCAGCTTGGTTGGCGGGGGAGGAAACACCATATATTTT	CASSLVGGGGNTIYF
14	TRBV9	.	TRBD1	TRBJ2-5	TGTGCCAGCAGCGTAGAGGGGGCTGGGGAGACCCAGTACTTC	CASSVEGAGETQYF
11	TRBV2	.	.	TRBJ2-2	TGTGCCAGCAGTCCCTGGGGGGAGCTGTTTTTT	CASSPWGELFF
15	TRBV3-1/TRBV3-2	.	.	TRBJ1-4	TGTGCCAGCAGCCAAGATCTGAGAACTAATGAAAAACTGTTTTTT	CASSQDLRTNEKLFF
16	TRBV28	.	.	TRBJ1-2	TGTGCCAGCAGTTCAGGCCTGGGACCTCTTAACTATGGCTACACCTTC	CASSSGLGPLNYGYTF
15	TRBV19	.	.	TRBJ1-3	TGTGCCAGTAGTATAGATGCCCGCTCTGGAAACACCATATATTTT	CASSIDARSGNTIYF